This TCR beta chain was sequenced for a study of T cell responses to AZD1222 COVID-19 vaccine. The CDR3 is made up of 15 amino acids. Germline loops: CDR1 MDHEN, CDR2 SYDVKM. The V and J ends lost 4 bases and 0 bases respectively, with 12 bases between them. The table came from immunoSEQ multiplex PCR; TCRdb's copy has only in-frame clones and leaves some out. The data contain more than 150,000 clones, around 86% of them singletons. Sequencing was performed on peripheral blood, taken on day 0 of MenACWY control vaccination. V gene TRBV28 combines with J gene TRBJ1-1, with D possibly being TRBD1 (6 bases). The TCR sequence derives from an adult in good health. CDR3 sequence (DNA): TGTGCCAGCAGTTCGCCAGGGGATATGAACACTGAAGCTTTCTTT. Translating it yields CASSSPGDMNTEAFF.